Each of the 8 T cell receptor beta chains below was sequenced from the same sample in a study of identical twins. TCRdb redid the calling of the 5' RACE reads with MiXCR, one entry per CDR3 protein. The table records roughly 750,000 distinct CDR3 sequences, around 20% of them present only once. These data also featured in a second study, about T cells expressing NK-cell markers.

Specimen: PBMCs. All receptors derive from a woman aged 18-35 years in good health.

This clonotype was recorded many times. This rearrangement joins TRBV5-1 to TRBJ2-1, with 13 positions matching TRBD2. The CDR3 runs 17 residues. J gave up 3 bases and V 4 bases, and 7 bases lay outside the gene matches. From germline, CDR1 is SGHRS and CDR2 YFSETQ. CDR3 loop: CASSRRTSGSLYNEQFF. The CDR3 DNA sequence: TGCGCCAGCAGCCGGAGGACTAGCGGGAGCCTCTACAATGAGCAGTTCTTC. Combining the CDR3 with reference TRBV5-1 and TRBJ2-1 gives the whole variable domain KAGVTQTPRYLIKTRGQQVTLSCSPISGHRSVSWYQQTPGQGLQFLFEYFSETQRNKGNFPGRFSGRQFSNSRSEMNVSTLELGDSALYLCASSRRTSGSLYNEQFFGPGTRLTVL.

The V and J genes are TRBV20-1 and TRBJ2-2; TRBD1 matches 9 bases. From germline, CDR1 is DFQATT and CDR2 SNEGSKA (reference sequence). The CDR3 loop spans 15 amino acids. The V segment lost 6 bases and the J segment 4 bases; nucleotides outside the gene matches: 9. CDR3 protein: CSALRDRVFTGELFF. In DNA, the CDR3 is TGCAGTGCCCTCCGGGACAGGGTGTTCACCGGGGAGCTGTTTTTT.

CDR3 DNA sequence: TGCGCCAGCAGCTTGGTCCAGGTTGGAGCGAAAGGTTTGGATACGCAGTATTTT. It yields the protein CASSLVQVGAKGLDTQYF. This rearrangement joins TRBV5-1 to TRBJ2-3; D gene ambiguous. Germline V gene data show CDR1 as SGHRS and CDR2 as YFSETQ. The CDR3 extends over 18 amino acids. V dropped 0 bases and J dropped 6 bases, with 23 bases sitting between them. The full variable domain, its missing parts supplied by reference TRBV5-1 and TRBJ2-3, is KAGVTQTPRYLIKTRGQQVTLSCSPISGHRSVSWYQQTPGQGLQFLFEYFSETQRNKGNFPGRFSGRQFSNSRSEMNVSTLELGDSALYLCASSLVQVGAKGLDTQYFGPGTRLTVL.

This clonotype was seen more than once but under ten times. The gene calls are TRBV20-1 and TRBJ1-1; 7 bases align to TRBD1. From germline, CDR1 is DFQATT and CDR2 SNEGSKA (reference sequence). With 6 bases clipped from V and 2 bases from J, the junction kept 12 bases outside the gene matches. The CDR3 runs to 15 residues. CDR3 sequence (DNA): TGCAGTGCCAGGAACCCGGACAGGCCCAACACTGAAGCTTTCTTT. Protein sequence: CSARNPDRPNTEAFF.

The V call is TRBV10-3, the J call TRBJ2-1; 10 bases agree with TRBD2. The germline CDR1 and CDR2 sequences are ENHRY and SYGVKD. V shed 5 bases, J shed 0 bases, and the junction held 10 bases outside the gene matches. The CDR3 is 18 residues long. The CDR3 sequence: CAISTSGTSRSSYNEQFF. CDR3 in DNA: TGTGCCATCAGTACTAGCGGGACTAGCCGTAGCTCCTACAATGAGCAGTTCTTC.

In this sample, this clonotype turned up a few times. The V call is TRBV25-1, the J call TRBJ1-2; D unresolved. Germline lookup yields CDR1 MGHDK and CDR2 SYGVNS. Trimming stripped 0 bases from V and 3 bases from J, with 8 bases between. This CDR3 has 14 residues. The CDR3 is CASSEYGPHYGYTF. The CDR3, as DNA: TGTGCCAGCAGTGAATATGGGCCCCACTATGGCTACACCTTC.

The rearrangement links TRBV11-2 to TRBJ2-7; perhaps D is TRBD1 or TRBD2 (5 bases each). This CDR3 contains 16 residues. The germline V gene encodes CDR1 SGHAT and CDR2 FQNNGV. Trimming cost V 1 base and J 3 bases, with 16 bases left between them. The chain's CDR3 is CASSLAPRGTSYEQYF. The DNA of the CDR3 is TGTGCCAGCAGCTTAGCTCCGAGGGGTACTAGCTACGAGCAGTACTTC.

This clonotype was seen at least ten times. The V and J genes are TRBV11-2 and TRBJ1-1, with D uncertain. Germline V gene sequence: CDR1 SGHAT, CDR2 FQNNGV. Trimming took 2 bases from V and 5 from J, leaving 9 bases between them. This CDR3 contains 13 residues. The CDR3 region has the DNA TGTGCCAGCAGCTTACCAGGAGGAACTGAAGCTTTCTTT. Translating it yields CASSLPGGTEAFF.